This record covers a single TCR beta chain. These data originate in a study of blood T cell repertoires in COVID-19. Background on the study: COVID-19 samples, acute and convalescent, were from the United States, Italy and Spain. PBMCs, B-cell-depleted T cells, or T cells provided the cDNA or gDNA that made up the material.

Assay used: immunoSEQ multiplex PCR; TCRdb lists only in-frame clones, some missing. The sample lists some 7,600 clones; over 75% were seen once. The CDR3 length is 15 residues. V gave up 2 bases and J gave up 9 bases; unmatched junction bases: 11. CDR1 SGHRS and CDR2 YFSETQ come from the germline V gene. The sequencing sample was made of peripheral blood. The V gene is TRBV5-1, the J gene TRBJ2-1; 7 nucleotides line up with TRBD2. The clonotype comes from a human donor in a cohort sampled during active COVID-19. The CDR3 coding sequence is TGCGCCAGCAGCTTTGGGAGGGCCGATAATGGTGAGCAGTTCTTC. Encoded protein: CASSFGRADNGEQFF.